Listed here are 13 T cell receptor beta chains from one sample, sequenced in a study of early T cells in non-severe SARS-CoV-2 infection. One entry per CDR3 protein results from TCRdb running MiXCR on the 5' RACE reads. The repertoire includes about 100,000 distinct CDR3 sequences, 10% to 15% of them detected once, and approximately 6% sits in the top ten. Sequenced material: whole blood. The source of these receptors is an adult who was a healthcare worker with PCR-confirmed SARS-CoV-2 infection or an uninfected control (not recorded which).

This chain's CDR3 is CASSLLGKTGYEQYF. CDR3 sequence (DNA): TGTGCCAGCAGTTTATTGGGAAAGACTGGCTACGAGCAGTACTTC. The rearrangement uses TRBV27 and TRBJ2-7; D unresolved. V was trimmed by 1 base and J by 3 bases, leaving 13 bases between them. From germline, CDR1 is MNHEY and CDR2 SMNVEV (reference sequence). CDR3 length: 15 residues.

This clonotype was seen a few times. V usage is TRBV30 and J usage is TRBJ2-2; no clear D gene. In germline, CDR1 is GTSNPN, CDR2 SVGIG (reference sequence). The CDR3 sequence is 11 residues long. V shed 0 bases and J shed 9 bases, with 5 bases lying between them. The DNA of the CDR3 is TGTGCCTGGAGTGTCAGCTGGGAGCTGTTTTTT. It translates to CAWSVSWELFF.

This clonotype was counted many times. The CDR3 loop is CASSLVGSFTDTQYF. The DNA of the CDR3 is TGTGCCAGCAGCTTAGTGGGGTCCTTCACAGATACGCAGTATTTT. V is TRBV7-9 and J is TRBJ2-3; D call uncertain. Germline loops: CDR1 SEHNR, CDR2 FQNEAQ (reference sequence). Trimming left V 1 base short and J 2 bases short, with 10 bases between. This CDR3 spans 15 amino acids. The entire variable domain, with the rest obtained from reference TRBV7-9 and TRBJ2-3, is as follows: DTGVSQNPRHKITKRGQNVTFRCDPISEHNRLYWYRQTLGQGPEFLTYFQNEAQLEKSRLLSDRFSAERPKGSFSTLEIQRTEQGDSAMYLCASSLVGSFTDTQYFGPGTRLTVL.

This clonotype turned up a few times. The chain has TRBV9 and TRBJ1-6, with 8 bases lining up with TRBD1. CDR1 is SGDLS and CDR2 is YYNGEE in the germline V gene. Unmatched junction bases numbered 2, after V lost 0 bases and J lost 6 bases. The CDR3 runs 15 residues. The CDR3 region is CASSVEDRGNSPLHF. The CDR3 nucleotides are TGTGCCAGCAGCGTAGAAGACAGGGGTAATTCACCCCTCCACTTT.

The chain recombines TRBV6-6 with TRBJ1-3; 7 bases map to TRBD1. This CDR3 region has 15 residues. Germline assignment: CDR1 MNHNY and CDR2 SVGAGI (reference sequence). Trimming took 4 bases from V and 0 from J; bases not matched to a gene: 3. CDR3 DNA sequence: TGTGCCAGCAGTTTCGGGACAGACTCTGGAAACACCATATATTTT. Amino acids: CASSFGTDSGNTIYF.

Ten or more counts support this clonotype. The rearrangement uses TRBV3-1 and TRBJ2-1; TRBD2 matches 7 bases. The CDR3 extends over 14 amino acids. Germline assignment: CDR1 LGHDT and CDR2 YNNKEL (reference sequence). V gave up 1 base and J gave up 7 bases; unmatched junction bases: 4. This CDR3 reads CASSQGGRLNEQFF. The CDR3 DNA reads TGTGCCAGCAGCCAAGGCGGGAGACTGAATGAGCAGTTCTTC.

This clonotype was recorded at least ten times. The gene calls are TRBV6-1 and TRBJ2-7, with D unresolved. Trimming left V 4 bases short and J 11 bases short, with 12 bases between. The germline gives CDR1 MNHNS, CDR2 SASEGT. The CDR3 has 11 residues. CDR3 bases: TGTGCCAGCAGTGTTCCGCCGCGTGAGTACTTC. Its translation: CASSVPPREYF.

The genes are TRBV20-1 and TRBJ2-1; 9 bases line up with TRBD2. The junction had 10 bases not matched to a gene; V was cut back by 3 bases and J by 13 bases. From germline, CDR1 is DFQATT and CDR2 SNEGSKA (reference sequence). The CDR3 is 13 residues long. CDR3 amino acids: CSASAGLASTQFF. The CDR3, as DNA: TGCAGTGCTAGTGCCGGACTAGCGAGTACTCAGTTCTTC.

The chain couples TRBV7-2 to TRBJ2-7; D possibly matches TRBD1 or TRBD2 (5 bases each). Germline loops: CDR1 SGHTA, CDR2 FQGNSA. Deletions cut 3 bases from V and 4 bases from J, with 16 bases between. This CDR3 spans 15 amino acids. DNA for the CDR3: TGTGCCAGCAGCTTGAGGGGCCTAGAGGAGTACGAGCAGTACTTC. Its translation is CASSLRGLEEYEQYF.

This clonotype occurred many times. The J gene is TRBJ1-1, the V gene TRBV30, with D perhaps matching TRBD1 (6 bases). Between the trimmed V and J ends, which lost 2 bases and 5 bases, there was a span of 12 bases. This CDR3 has 13 amino acids. Per germline, CDR1 GTSNPN and CDR2 SVGIG (reference sequence). CDR3 residues: CAWSKGGQTEAFF. CDR3 nucleotide sequence: TGTGCCTGGAGTAAGGGTGGACAGACTGAAGCTTTCTTT.

The table lists this clonotype with many counts. The gene calls are TRBV6-6 and TRBJ2-7, with 12 positions matching TRBD2. V shed 6 bases and J 6 bases; nucleotides not matched to a gene: 9. The CDR3 extends over 15 amino acids. Germline V gene sequence: CDR1 MNHNY, CDR2 SVGAGI (reference sequence). The CDR3 DNA reads as TGTGCCAGCAGCCTTCTAGCGGGAGGGCCCTCCGAGCAGTACTTC. As protein: CASSLLAGGPSEQYF.

This clonotype was seen ten or more times. The chain combines TRBV12-3 or TRBV12-4 with TRBJ2-5, with 11 positions matching TRBD1. The CDR3 runs to 16 residues. Losses at the gene ends were 6 bases for V and 6 bases for J; bases not matched to a gene: 12. The CDR3 DNA reads TGTGCCAGCAGGCCTGAAGGCCGGGACAGGGGGAAGACCCAGTACTTC. Its translation: CASRPEGRDRGKTQYF.

V gene TRBV5-1 combines with J gene TRBJ2-1; TRBD1 is a possible D gene (6 bases). Germline CDR1 is SGHRS and CDR2 is YFSETQ. Trimming left V 5 bases short and J 5 bases short, with 11 bases between. The length of the CDR3 is 13 residues. CDR3 protein: CASSGQIDNEQFF. CDR3 bases: TGCGCCAGCAGTGGACAGATTGACAATGAGCAGTTCTTC.